Listed below are T cell receptor beta chains from one sample, sequenced in a study of Ad26.COV2.S vaccination and SARS-CoV-2 variants. Profiling relied on immunoSEQ multiplex PCR, and the TCRdb table lists in-frame clones only, not all of them. The repertoire holds 300,000 to 400,000 clones, with around 87% as singletons. The sequences come from peripheral blood, collected in a trial of Ad26.COV2.S vaccine versus placebo. These receptors all stem from a person between 18 and 65 years old who received the Ad26.COV2.S COVID-19 vaccine or a placebo. Both conserved end residues are part of each CDR3. A D gene is named only where the DNA matches it firmly. Some rows mark clone size as missing; the rest say once, few, many or name a class of expanded clone.

J gene | V gene | clone size | D gene | CDR3 protein | CDR3 DNA
TRBJ1-2 | TRBV7-6 | . | TRBD1 | CASSFATGENSDGYTF | TGTGCCAGCAGCTTCGCGACAGGGGAAAATTCTGATGGCTACACCTTC
TRBJ2-7 | TRBV20-1 | few | . | CSASRQAYEQYF | TGCAGTGCTAGTAGGCAGGCCTACGAGCAGTACTTC
TRBJ1-6 | TRBV5-8 | . | . | CASSLEGGYSPLHF | TGTGCCAGCAGCTTGGAAGGGGGTTATTCACCCCTCCACTTT
TRBJ1-6 | TRBV3-1/TRBV3-2 | . | TRBD1 | CASRKDRASYNSPLHF | TGTGCCAGCAGGAAGGACAGGGCCTCCTATAATTCACCCCTCCACTTT
TRBJ1-2 | TRBV30 | . | . | CAWSALARDYGYTF | TGTGCCTGGAGTGCATTGGCACGGGACTATGGCTACACCTTC
TRBJ2-1 | TRBV7-6 | . | . | CASSLEAEGYNEQFF | TGTGCCAGCAGCTTAGAAGCGGAGGGTTACAATGAGCAGTTCTTC
TRBJ1-1 | TRBV3-1/TRBV3-2 | . | TRBD1 | CASSPETGLFTEAFF | TGTGCCAGCAGCCCAGAGACAGGGTTGTTTACTGAAGCTTTCTTT
TRBJ2-3 | TRBV27 | . | . | CASSSLGYTDTQYF | TGTGCCAGCAGTTCATTAGGGTACACAGATACGCAGTATTTT
TRBJ1-6 | TRBV12-5 | . | . | CASGLETGARSSPLHF | TGTGCTAGTGGTTTGGAAACAGGTGCCCGTAGTTCACCCCTCCACTTT
TRBJ1-6 | TRBV7-8 | . | TRBD1 | CASSQQGADSPLHF | TGTGCCAGCAGCCAACAGGGGGCTGATTCACCCCTCCACTTT
TRBJ1-6 | TRBV13 | once | . | CASSLGDSPLHF | TGTGCCAGCAGCTTAGGGGATTCACCCCTCCACTTT
TRBJ1-3 | TRBV10-1 | . | TRBD1 | CASSESFSTGRGNTIYF | TGCGCCAGCAGTGAGTCTTTTTCGACAGGGCGGGGAAACACCATATATTTT
TRBJ2-5 | TRBV19 | . | TRBD1 | CASSWKPGGLNAERETQYF | TGTGCCAGTAGTTGGAAACCAGGGGGCCTAAACGCCGAGCGGGAGACCCAGTACTTC
TRBJ2-3 | TRBV19 | . | . | CASSRGRTDTQYF | TGTGCCAGTAGTAGGGGCAGAACAGATACGCAGTATTTT
TRBJ2-7 | TRBV18 | . | . | CASSGSSYEQYF | TGTGCCAGCTCAGGCAGCTCCTACGAGCAGTACTTC